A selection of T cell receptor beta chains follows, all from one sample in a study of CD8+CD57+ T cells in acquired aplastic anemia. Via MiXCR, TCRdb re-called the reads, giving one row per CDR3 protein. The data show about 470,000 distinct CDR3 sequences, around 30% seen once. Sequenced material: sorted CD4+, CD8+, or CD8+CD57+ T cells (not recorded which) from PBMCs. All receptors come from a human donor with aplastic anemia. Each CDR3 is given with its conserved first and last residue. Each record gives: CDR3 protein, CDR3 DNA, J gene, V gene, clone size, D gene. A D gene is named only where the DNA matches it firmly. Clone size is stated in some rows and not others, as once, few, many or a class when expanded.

CASSVGQVGYTF,TGCGCCAGCAGTGTGGGGCAGGTCGGCTACACCTTC,TRBJ1-2,TRBV5-1,few,-
CAISAQGALRNSPLHF,TGTGCCATCAGTGCCCAGGGGGCCTTAAGGAATTCACCCCTCCACTTT,TRBJ1-6,TRBV10-3,-,TRBD1
CSVRGQMNTEAFF,TGCAGCGTGAGGGGACAGATGAACACTGAAGCTTTCTTT,TRBJ1-1,TRBV29-1,many,TRBD1
CASSFAGASVDTEAFF,TGTGCCAGCAGTTTTGCCGGGGCTTCGGTGGACACTGAAGCTTTCTTT,TRBJ1-1,TRBV12-3/TRBV12-4,few,-
CASSQADETEAFF,TGCGCCAGCAGCCAAGCTGACGAAACTGAAGCTTTCTTT,TRBJ1-1,TRBV4-1,few,-
CASSHTNRGFANTGELFF,TGTGCCAGCAGTCACACTAACCGGGGCTTCGCGAACACCGGGGAGCTGTTTTTT,TRBJ2-2,TRBV12-3/TRBV12-4,-,-
CASSLTGGGEQYF,TGTGCCAGCAGCTTAACAGGGGGCGGCGAGCAGTACTTC,TRBJ2-7,TRBV7-3,few,TRBD1
CASSQEGGIHEKLFF,TGCGCCAGCAGCCAAGAAGGAGGCATCCATGAAAAACTGTTTTTT,TRBJ1-4,TRBV4-3,few,-
CASSIVFDGEQYF,TGTGCCAGTAGTATAGTCTTCGATGGCGAGCAGTACTTC,TRBJ2-7,TRBV19,-,-
CASSPMLAVSYEQYF,TGTGCCAGCAGCCCCATGCTAGCGGTCTCCTACGAGCAGTACTTC,TRBJ2-7,TRBV28,-,TRBD2
CASSLEVVPGGSYEQYF,TGCGCCAGCAGCTTGGAGGTCGTCCCAGGGGGCTCCTACGAGCAGTACTTC,TRBJ2-7,TRBV5-1,-,TRBD1
CSARSTDSPLHF,TGCAGTGCTAGATCCACTGATTCACCCCTCCACTTT,TRBJ1-6,TRBV20-1,-,-
CSVVPGGSKETQYF,TGCAGCGTTGTCCCAGGGGGATCGAAAGAGACCCAGTACTTC,TRBJ2-5,TRBV29-1,many,TRBD1
CASSQTDPMNTEAFF,TGTGCCAGCAGTCAGACAGACCCCATGAACACTGAAGCTTTCTTT,TRBJ1-1,TRBV2,many,-
CATSRDRGTAGSEQYF,TGTGCCACCAGCAGAGATCGCGGGACAGCGGGAAGCGAGCAGTACTTC,TRBJ2-7,TRBV15,many,-
CASSFVPGQGAQVQNIQYF,TGCGCCAGCAGTTTCGTCCCGGGACAGGGGGCGCAGGTCCAAAACATTCAGTACTTC,TRBJ2-4,TRBV5-1,-,TRBD1
CASRPGSTYNEQFF,TGTGCCAGCAGGCCGGGATCCACCTACAATGAGCAGTTCTTC,TRBJ2-1,TRBV2,many,-
CSARYRAGGSYEQYF,TGCAGTGCTAGATACAGGGCCGGGGGCTCCTACGAGCAGTACTTC,TRBJ2-7,TRBV20-1,many,-
CASSSPRGSGANVLTF,TGTGCCAGCAGCTCGCCTCGAGGCTCTGGGGCCAACGTCCTGACTTTC,TRBJ2-6,TRBV5-6,-,-
CAISESGTSVGQLNSPLHF,TGTGCCATCAGTGAGTCTGGGACCAGCGTTGGGCAGCTGAATTCACCCCTCCACTTT,TRBJ1-6,TRBV10-3,many,-
CARRTAGVWYNEQFF,TGTGCCAGAAGAACGGCGGGAGTGTGGTACAATGAGCAGTTCTTC,TRBJ2-1,TRBV2,many,TRBD2
CASSESGQGLVAFF,TGTGCCAGCAGTGAATCGGGACAGGGGCTCGTAGCTTTCTTT,TRBJ1-1,TRBV6-1,-,TRBD1
CASSQSAVDYEQYF,TGCGCCAGCAGCCAATCTGCGGTAGACTACGAGCAGTACTTC,TRBJ2-7,TRBV4-1,many,-
CSARDHRVGSGTFGDTQYF,TGCAGTGCTAGAGATCATCGGGTCGGTAGCGGGACTTTTGGGGATACGCAGTATTTT,TRBJ2-3,TRBV20-1,-,TRBD2